This T cell receptor (beta chain) originates from a study of shared T cell receptors in the human thymus. Sequenced by immunoSEQ multiplex PCR; TCRdb stores in-frame clones only, minus some. The sample yields about 610,000 clones, 88% seen once. These data also formed part of another study, on human thymus T cells. In that study: Congenital heart defects were the reason for the corrective surgery that the donors, healthy Finnish infants, were having. The source of the thymus tissue was resections taken during corrective heart surgery. Use of V and J genes seemed skewed within the thymic and blood repertoires. Related research examined unrelated individuals and reported that their thymic repertoires overlapped highly.

The sequencing sample was made of thymocytes. The sequence derives from a boy under three years old with a congenital heart defect.

CDR3 amino acids: CASGLGGREETQYF. In nucleotides, the CDR3 is TGTGCCAGTGGCCTGGGGGGACGGGAAGAGACCCAGTACTTC. V gene TRBV19 combines with J gene TRBJ2-5, with D perhaps TRBD2 (6 bases). Deletions cut 8 bases from V and 3 bases from J, with 16 bases between. The CDR3 extends over 14 amino acids. Germline-derived CDR1 and CDR2 are LNHDA and SQIVND (reference sequence). Full variable domain (missing parts from reference TRBV19 and TRBJ2-5): DGGITQSPKYLFRKEGQNVTLSCEQNLNHDAMYWYRQDPGQGLRLIYYSQIVNDFQKGDIAEGYSVSREKKESFPLTVTSAQKNPTAFYLCASGLGGREETQYFGPGTRLLVL.